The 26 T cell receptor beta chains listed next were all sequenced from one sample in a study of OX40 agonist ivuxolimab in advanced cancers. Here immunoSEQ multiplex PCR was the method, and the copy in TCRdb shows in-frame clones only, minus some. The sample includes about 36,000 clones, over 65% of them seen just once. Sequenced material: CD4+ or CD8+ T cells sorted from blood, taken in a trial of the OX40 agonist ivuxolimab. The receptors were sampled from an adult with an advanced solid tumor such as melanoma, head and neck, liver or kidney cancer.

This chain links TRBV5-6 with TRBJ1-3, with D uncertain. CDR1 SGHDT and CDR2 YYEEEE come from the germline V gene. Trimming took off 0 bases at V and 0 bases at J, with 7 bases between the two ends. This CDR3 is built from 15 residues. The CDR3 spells CASSLGAFSGNTIYF. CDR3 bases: TGTGCCAGCAGCTTGGGGGCATTCTCTGGAAACACCATATATTTT.

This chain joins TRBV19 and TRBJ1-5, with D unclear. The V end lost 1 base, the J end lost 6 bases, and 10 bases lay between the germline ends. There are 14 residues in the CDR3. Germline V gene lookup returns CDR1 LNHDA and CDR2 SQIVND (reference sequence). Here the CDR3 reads CASSIGEMLQPQHF. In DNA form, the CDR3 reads TGTGCCAGTAGTATAGGTGAGATGCTTCAGCCCCAGCATTTT. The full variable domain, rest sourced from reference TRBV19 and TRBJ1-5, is DGGITQSPKYLFRKEGQNVTLSCEQNLNHDAMYWYRQDPGQGLRLIYYSQIVNDFQKGDIAEGYSVSREKKESFPLTVTSAQKNPTAFYLCASSIGEMLQPQHFGDGTRLSIL.

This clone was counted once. The CDR3 DNA reads as TGTGCCAGCAGTTACTCGTCGGGCGGCTACGAGCAGTACTTC. Translating gives CASSYSSGGYEQYF. The genes are TRBV6-6 and TRBJ2-7; D remains unclear. Germline-derived CDR1 and CDR2 are MNHNY and SVGAGI (reference sequence). The CDR3 runs 14 residues. V lost 0 bases, J lost 3 bases, and 9 bases lay in between.

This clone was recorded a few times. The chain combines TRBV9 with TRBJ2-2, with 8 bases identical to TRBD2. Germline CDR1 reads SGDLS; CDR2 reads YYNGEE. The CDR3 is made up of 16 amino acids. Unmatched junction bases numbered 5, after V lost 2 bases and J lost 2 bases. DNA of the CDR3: TGTGCCAGCAGCGTGTATAGCGGGATTAACACCGGGGAGCTGTTTTTT. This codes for CASSVYSGINTGELFF.

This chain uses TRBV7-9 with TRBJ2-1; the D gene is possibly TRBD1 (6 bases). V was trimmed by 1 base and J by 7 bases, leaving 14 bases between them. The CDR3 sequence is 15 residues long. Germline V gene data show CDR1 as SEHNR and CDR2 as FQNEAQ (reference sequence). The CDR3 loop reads CASSLVGGEENEQFF. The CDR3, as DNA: TGTGCCAGCAGCTTAGTAGGGGGAGAGGAAAATGAGCAGTTCTTC.

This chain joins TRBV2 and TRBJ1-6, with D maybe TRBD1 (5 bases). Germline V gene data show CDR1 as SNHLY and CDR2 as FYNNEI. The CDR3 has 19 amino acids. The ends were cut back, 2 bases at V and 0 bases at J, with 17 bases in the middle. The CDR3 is CASSESLVGQSSYNSPLHF. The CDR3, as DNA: TGTGCCAGCAGTGAAAGTCTGGTGGGGCAGTCCTCCTATAATTCACCCCTCCACTTT.

The CDR3 DNA follows: TGTGCCAGCAGCCAAGTGCAGGGGGCTGGATATGGCTACACCTTC. Encoded protein: CASSQVQGAGYGYTF. The genes are TRBV14 and TRBJ1-2; 8 bases match TRBD1. This CDR3 has 15 residues. Germline V gives CDR1 SGHDN, CDR2 FVKESK. V trimming: 1 base; J trimming: 5 bases; junction bases outside the gene matches: 6.

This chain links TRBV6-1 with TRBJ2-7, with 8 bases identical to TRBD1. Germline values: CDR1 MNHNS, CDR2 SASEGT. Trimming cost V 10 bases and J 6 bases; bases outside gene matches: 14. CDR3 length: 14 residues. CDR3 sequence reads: CATAGDRGFGEQYF. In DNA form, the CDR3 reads TGTGCCACCGCAGGTGACAGGGGATTCGGCGAGCAGTACTTC.

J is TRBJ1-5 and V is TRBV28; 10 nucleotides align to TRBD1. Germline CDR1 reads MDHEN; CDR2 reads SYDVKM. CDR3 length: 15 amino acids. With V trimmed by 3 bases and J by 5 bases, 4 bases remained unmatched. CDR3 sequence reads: CASSLGTGAYQPQHF. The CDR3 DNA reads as TGTGCCAGCAGTTTGGGGACAGGGGCTTATCAGCCCCAGCATTTT.

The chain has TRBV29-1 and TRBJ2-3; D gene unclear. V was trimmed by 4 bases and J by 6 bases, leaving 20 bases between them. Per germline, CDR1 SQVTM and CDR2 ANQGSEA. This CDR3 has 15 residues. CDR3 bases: TGCAGCGTTGTCGGCTTCCCTCCGCTCCGTGATACGCAGTATTTT. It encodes CSVVGFPPLRDTQYF.

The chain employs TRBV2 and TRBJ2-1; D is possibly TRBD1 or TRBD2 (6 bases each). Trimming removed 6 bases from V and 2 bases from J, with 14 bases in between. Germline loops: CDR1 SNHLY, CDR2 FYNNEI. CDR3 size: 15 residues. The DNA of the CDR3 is TGTGCCAGCAGGGAGGGGCAGGGGACCTACAATGAGCAGTTCTTC. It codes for CASREGQGTYNEQFF. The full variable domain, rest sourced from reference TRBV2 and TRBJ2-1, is EPEVTQTPSHQVTQMGQEVILRCVPISNHLYFYWYRQILGQKVEFLVSFYNNEISEKSEIFDDQFSVERPDGSNFTLKIRSTKLEDSAMYFCASREGQGTYNEQFFGPGTRLTVL.

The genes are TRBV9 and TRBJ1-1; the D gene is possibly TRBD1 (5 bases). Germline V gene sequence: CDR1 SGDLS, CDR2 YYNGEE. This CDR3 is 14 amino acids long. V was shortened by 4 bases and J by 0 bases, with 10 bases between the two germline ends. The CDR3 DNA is TGTGCCAGCAGCCCGTGGGGGATGAACACTGAAGCTTTCTTT. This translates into CASSPWGMNTEAFF.

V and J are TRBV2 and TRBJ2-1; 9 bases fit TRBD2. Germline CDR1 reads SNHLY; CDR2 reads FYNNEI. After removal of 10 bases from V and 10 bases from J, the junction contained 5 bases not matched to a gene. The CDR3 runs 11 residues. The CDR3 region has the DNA TGTGCCATCCTGACTAGCGGAGAGCAGTTCTTC. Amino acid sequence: CAILTSGEQFF.

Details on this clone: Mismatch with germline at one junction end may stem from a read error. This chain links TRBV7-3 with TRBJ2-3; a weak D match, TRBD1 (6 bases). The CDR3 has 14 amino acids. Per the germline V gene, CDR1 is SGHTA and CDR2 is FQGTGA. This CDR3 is CASSLTGPTDTQYF. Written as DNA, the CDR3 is TGTGCCAGCAGCCTAACAGGGCCCACAGATACGCAGTATTTT. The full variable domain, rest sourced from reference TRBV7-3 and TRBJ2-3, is GAGVSQTPSNKVTEKGKYVELRCDPISGHTALYWYRQSLGQGPEFLIYFQGTGAADDSGLPNDRFFAVRPEGSVSTLKIQRTERGDSAVYLCASSLTGPTDTQYFGPGTRLTVL.

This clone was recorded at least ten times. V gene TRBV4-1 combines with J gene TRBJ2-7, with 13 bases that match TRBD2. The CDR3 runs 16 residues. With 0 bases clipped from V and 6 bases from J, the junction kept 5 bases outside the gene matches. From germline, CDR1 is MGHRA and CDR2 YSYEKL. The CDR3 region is CASSQDQTSGRFEQYF. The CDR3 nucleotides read TGCGCCAGCAGCCAAGACCAGACTAGCGGGAGGTTCGAGCAGTACTTC.

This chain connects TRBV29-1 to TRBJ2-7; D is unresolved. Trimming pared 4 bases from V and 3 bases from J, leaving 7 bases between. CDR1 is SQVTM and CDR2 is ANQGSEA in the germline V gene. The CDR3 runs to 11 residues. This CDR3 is CSVGVGYEQYF. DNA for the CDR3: TGCAGCGTTGGGGTGGGCTACGAGCAGTACTTC.

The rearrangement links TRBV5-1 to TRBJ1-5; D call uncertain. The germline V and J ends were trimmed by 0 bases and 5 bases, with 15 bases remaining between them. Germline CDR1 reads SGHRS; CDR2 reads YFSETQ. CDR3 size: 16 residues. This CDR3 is CASSLVGGVLHQPQHF. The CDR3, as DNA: TGCGCCAGCAGCTTGGTAGGCGGAGTCTTGCATCAGCCCCAGCATTTT.

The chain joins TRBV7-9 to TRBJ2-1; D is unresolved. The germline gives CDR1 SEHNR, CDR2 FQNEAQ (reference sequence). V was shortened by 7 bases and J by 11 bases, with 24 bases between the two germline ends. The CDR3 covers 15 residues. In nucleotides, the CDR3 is TGTGCCAGCACCGACTTTGAGGTTATTGAGGCGCAGCAGTTCTTC. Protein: CASTDFEVIEAQQFF.

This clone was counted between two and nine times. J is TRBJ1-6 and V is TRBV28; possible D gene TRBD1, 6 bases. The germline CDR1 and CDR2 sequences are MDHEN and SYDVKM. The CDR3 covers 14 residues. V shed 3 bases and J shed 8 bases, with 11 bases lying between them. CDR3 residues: CASSLAGGYSPLHF. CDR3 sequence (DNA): TGTGCCAGCAGTTTGGCGGGGGGCTATTCACCCCTCCACTTT.

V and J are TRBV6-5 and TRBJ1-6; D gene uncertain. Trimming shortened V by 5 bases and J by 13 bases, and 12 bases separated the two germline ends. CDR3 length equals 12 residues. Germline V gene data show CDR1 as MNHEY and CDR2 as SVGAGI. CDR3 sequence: CASSHPDPPLHF. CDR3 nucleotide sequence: TGTGCCAGCAGTCATCCGGACCCCCCCCTCCACTTT.

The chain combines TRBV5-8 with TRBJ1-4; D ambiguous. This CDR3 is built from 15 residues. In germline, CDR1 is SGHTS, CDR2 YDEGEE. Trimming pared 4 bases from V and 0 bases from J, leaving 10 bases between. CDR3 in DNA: TGTGCCAGCAGCCCGCGACAAGCAACTAATGAAAAACTGTTTTTT. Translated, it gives CASSPRQATNEKLFF.

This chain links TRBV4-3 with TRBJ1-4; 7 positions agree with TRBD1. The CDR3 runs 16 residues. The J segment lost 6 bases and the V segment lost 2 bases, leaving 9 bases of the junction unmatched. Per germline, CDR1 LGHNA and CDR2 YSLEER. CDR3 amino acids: CASSQNHRGLDEKLFF. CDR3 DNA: TGCGCCAGCAGCCAAAATCACAGGGGATTGGATGAAAAACTGTTTTTT.

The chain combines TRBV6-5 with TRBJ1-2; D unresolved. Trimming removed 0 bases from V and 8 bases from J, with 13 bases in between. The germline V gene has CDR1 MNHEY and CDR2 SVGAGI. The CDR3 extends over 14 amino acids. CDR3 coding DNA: TGTGCCAGCAGTTACTCGACGGGGATGAGCGGCTACACCTTC. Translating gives CASSYSTGMSGYTF.

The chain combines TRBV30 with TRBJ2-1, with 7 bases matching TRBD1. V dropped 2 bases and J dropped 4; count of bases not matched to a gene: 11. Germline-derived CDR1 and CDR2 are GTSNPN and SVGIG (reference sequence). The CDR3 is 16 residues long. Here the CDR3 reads CAWSPESGTEYNEQFF. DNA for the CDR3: TGTGCCTGGAGTCCAGAATCCGGGACAGAATACAATGAGCAGTTCTTC. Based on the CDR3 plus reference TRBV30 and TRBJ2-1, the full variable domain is SQTIHQWPATLVQPVGSPLSLECTVEGTSNPNLYWYRQAAGRGLQLLFYSVGIGQISSEVPQNLSASRPQDRQFILSSKKLLLSDSGFYLCAWSPESGTEYNEQFFGPGTRLTVL.

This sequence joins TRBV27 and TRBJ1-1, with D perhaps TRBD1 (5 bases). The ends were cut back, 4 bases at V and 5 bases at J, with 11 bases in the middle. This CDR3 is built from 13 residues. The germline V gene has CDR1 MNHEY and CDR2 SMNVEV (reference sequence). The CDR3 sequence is CASSSGHSTEAFF. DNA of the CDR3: TGTGCCAGCAGTTCCGGACACTCGACTGAAGCTTTCTTT.

The CDR3 region has the DNA TGCGCCAGCAGCCAAGATGAGGTTCCCGGGGAGCTGTTTTTT. This codes for CASSQDEVPGELFF. The chain links TRBV4-1 to TRBJ2-2; D ambiguous. The V gene lost 0 bases and the J gene lost 6 bases, with 8 bases spanning the gap. Per germline, CDR1 MGHRA and CDR2 YSYEKL. This CDR3 is 14 amino acids long.